Listed below are T cell receptor beta chains from one sample, sequenced in a study of OX40 agonist ivuxolimab in advanced cancers. Here immunoSEQ multiplex PCR was the method, and the copy in TCRdb shows in-frame clones only, minus some. The repertoire holds approximately 28,000 clones, with around 82% as singletons. The starting material was CD4+ or CD8+ T cells sorted from blood, obtained in a trial of the OX40 agonist ivuxolimab. The receptor set was obtained from an adult with an advanced solid tumor such as melanoma, head and neck, liver or kidney cancer. Each CDR3 is given with its conserved first and last residue. Each record gives: clone size, CDR3 length, V gene, D gene, J gene, CDR3 protein, CDR3 DNA. A D gene is named only where the DNA matches it firmly. Only some rows state a clone size, as once, few, many or a class for expanded clones.

clone_size: .
cdr3_length: 17
v_call: TRBV5-5
d_call: TRBD1
j_call: TRBJ1-1
cdr3_aa: CASSYRPQTGGNTEAFF
cdr3_nt: TGTGCCAGCAGCTATAGACCTCAGACAGGGGGAAACACTGAAGCTTTCTTT

clone_size: .
cdr3_length: 13
v_call: TRBV18
d_call: .
j_call: TRBJ1-4
cdr3_aa: CASRGGGNEKLFF
cdr3_nt: TGTGCCAGCAGGGGCGGGGGGAATGAAAAACTGTTTTTT

clone_size: .
cdr3_length: 14
v_call: TRBV10-1
d_call: .
j_call: TRBJ2-5
cdr3_aa: CASSSTVVVETQYF
cdr3_nt: TGCGCCAGCAGTTCCACAGTGGTAGTAGAGACCCAGTACTTC

clone_size: .
cdr3_length: 16
v_call: TRBV9
d_call: .
j_call: TRBJ2-1
cdr3_aa: CASSVENSDSYNEQFF
cdr3_nt: TGTGCCAGCAGCGTAGAAAACAGTGACTCCTACAATGAGCAGTTCTTC

clone_size: .
cdr3_length: 11
v_call: TRBV19
d_call: .
j_call: TRBJ2-1
cdr3_aa: CASSNGAEQFF
cdr3_nt: TGTGCCAGTAGTAACGGGGCTGAGCAGTTCTTC

clone_size: .
cdr3_length: 15
v_call: TRBV7-6
d_call: TRBD2
j_call: TRBJ2-3
cdr3_aa: CASSPGGGLTDTQYF
cdr3_nt: TGTGCCAGCAGCCCCGGCGGGGGGCTCACAGATACGCAGTATTTT

clone_size: .
cdr3_length: 16
v_call: TRBV7-2
d_call: .
j_call: TRBJ2-2
cdr3_aa: CASSRSASGFTGELFF
cdr3_nt: TGTGCCAGCAGCCGATCGGCCTCGGGCTTCACCGGGGAGCTGTTTTTT

clone_size: once
cdr3_length: 14
v_call: TRBV7-6
d_call: .
j_call: TRBJ2-7
cdr3_aa: CASSLGGLLYEQYF
cdr3_nt: TGTGCCAGCAGCTTAGGGGGACTTCTCTACGAGCAGTACTTC

clone_size: .
cdr3_length: 14
v_call: TRBV7-3
d_call: TRBD2
j_call: TRBJ2-3
cdr3_aa: CASSPSGSTDTQYF
cdr3_nt: TGTGCCAGCAGCCCTAGCGGGAGCACAGATACGCAGTATTTT

clone_size: .
cdr3_length: 14
v_call: TRBV5-1
d_call: .
j_call: TRBJ2-5
cdr3_aa: CASSTVTNQETQYF
cdr3_nt: TGCGCCAGCAGCACCGTTACCAACCAAGAGACCCAGTACTTC

clone_size: .
cdr3_length: 15
v_call: TRBV7-9
d_call: TRBD1
j_call: TRBJ2-7
cdr3_aa: CASSLAGTGSYEQYF
cdr3_nt: TGTGCCAGCAGCTTAGCCGGGACAGGGTCCTACGAGCAGTACTTC

clone_size: .
cdr3_length: 15
v_call: TRBV28
d_call: .
j_call: TRBJ1-5
cdr3_aa: CASSLPGTGNQPQHF
cdr3_nt: TGTGCCAGCAGTTTACCAGGGACCGGCAATCAGCCCCAGCATTTT

clone_size: .
cdr3_length: 15
v_call: TRBV7-9
d_call: TRBD2
j_call: TRBJ2-1
cdr3_aa: CASSRTSGLYNEQFF
cdr3_nt: TGTGCCAGCAGCCGTACTAGCGGACTCTACAATGAGCAGTTCTTC

clone_size: .
cdr3_length: 17
v_call: TRBV7-8
d_call: TRBD2
j_call: TRBJ2-2
cdr3_aa: CASSLLAGGPRTGELFF
cdr3_nt: TGTGCCAGCAGCCTACTAGCGGGGGGGCCAAGAACCGGGGAGCTGTTTTTT

clone_size: .
cdr3_length: 12
v_call: TRBV6-4
d_call: .
j_call: TRBJ2-1
cdr3_aa: CASSDPPNEQFF
cdr3_nt: TGTGCCAGCAGCGATCCTCCCAATGAGCAGTTCTTC

clone_size: .
cdr3_length: 12
v_call: TRBV9
d_call: .
j_call: TRBJ2-1
cdr3_aa: CASSVGTTEQFF
cdr3_nt: TGTGCCAGCAGCGTAGGCACTACTGAGCAGTTCTTC

clone_size: .
cdr3_length: 15
v_call: TRBV7-2
d_call: TRBD2
j_call: TRBJ2-7
cdr3_aa: CASSFFAGGTYEQYF
cdr3_nt: TGTGCCAGCAGCTTTTTCGCGGGGGGTACCTACGAGCAGTACTTC

clone_size: .
cdr3_length: 14
v_call: TRBV27
d_call: TRBD1
j_call: TRBJ2-7
cdr3_aa: CASSIGTVGYEQYF
cdr3_nt: TGTGCCAGCAGTATAGGGACAGTCGGCTACGAGCAGTACTTC

clone_size: few
cdr3_length: 15
v_call: TRBV7-6
d_call: .
j_call: TRBJ2-2
cdr3_aa: CAIRVFRDDTGELFF
cdr3_nt: TGTGCCATTCGAGTTTTCAGGGACGACACCGGGGAGCTGTTTTTT

clone_size: .
cdr3_length: 18
v_call: TRBV11-3
d_call: TRBD2
j_call: TRBJ2-7
cdr3_aa: CASSLGWTSGLLSYEQYF
cdr3_nt: TGTGCCAGCAGCTTAGGGTGGACTAGCGGGCTACTATCCTACGAGCAGTACTTC

clone_size: .
cdr3_length: 13
v_call: TRBV27
d_call: .
j_call: TRBJ1-5
cdr3_aa: CASSLEDNQPQHF
cdr3_nt: TGTGCCAGCAGTTTGGAAGACAACCAGCCCCAGCATTTT

clone_size: .
cdr3_length: 16
v_call: TRBV4-3
d_call: .
j_call: TRBJ2-5
cdr3_aa: CASSQDSGPLQETQYF
cdr3_nt: TGCGCCAGCAGCCAAGATTCGGGACCACTACAAGAGACCCAGTACTTC

clone_size: once
cdr3_length: 18
v_call: TRBV27
d_call: TRBD1
j_call: TRBJ2-7
cdr3_aa: CASSQGGQVPLSSYEQYF
cdr3_nt: TGTGCCAGCAGCCAAGGAGGACAGGTCCCCTTATCCTCCTACGAGCAGTACTTC

clone_size: .
cdr3_length: 14
v_call: TRBV11-1
d_call: .
j_call: TRBJ2-7
cdr3_aa: CASSLAFGLYEQYF
cdr3_nt: TGTGCCAGCAGCTTAGCGTTTGGGTTGTACGAGCAGTACTTC

clone_size: .
cdr3_length: 16
v_call: TRBV7-6
d_call: .
j_call: TRBJ2-5
cdr3_aa: CASSLGGGSYQETQYF
cdr3_nt: TGTGCCAGCAGCTTAGGGGGGGGCAGCTACCAAGAGACCCAGTACTTC

clone_size: .
cdr3_length: 16
v_call: TRBV9
d_call: TRBD2
j_call: TRBJ2-5
cdr3_aa: CASSVSSGGAAETQYF
cdr3_nt: TGTGCCAGCAGCGTGTCTAGCGGGGGGGCTGCAGAGACCCAGTACTTC

clone_size: .
cdr3_length: 14
v_call: TRBV5-1
d_call: .
j_call: TRBJ2-2
cdr3_aa: CASSLTGLSGELFF
cdr3_nt: TGCGCCAGCAGCTTGACAGGGTTAAGCGGGGAGCTGTTTTTT

clone_size: medium-sized
cdr3_length: 15
v_call: TRBV7-9
d_call: .
j_call: TRBJ1-1
cdr3_aa: CASTYGGGAWTEAFF
cdr3_nt: TGTGCCAGCACCTATGGGGGGGGCGCGTGGACTGAAGCTTTCTTT

clone_size: .
cdr3_length: 16
v_call: TRBV2
d_call: .
j_call: TRBJ2-1
cdr3_aa: CASSFPLSEHGNEQFF
cdr3_nt: TGTGCCAGCAGTTTTCCCTTAAGCGAACACGGGAATGAGCAGTTCTTC

clone_size: .
cdr3_length: 18
v_call: TRBV30
d_call: .
j_call: TRBJ1-4
cdr3_aa: CAWSVPLVTFATNEKLFF
cdr3_nt: TGTGCCTGGAGTGTACCACTGGTCACCTTTGCAACTAATGAAAAACTGTTTTTT

clone_size: .
cdr3_length: 15
v_call: TRBV4-1
d_call: .
j_call: TRBJ1-1
cdr3_aa: CASSRPGSSNTEAFF
cdr3_nt: TGCGCCAGCAGCCGTCCCGGGTCGTCAAACACTGAAGCTTTCTTT

clone_size: .
cdr3_length: 12
v_call: TRBV5-4
d_call: .
j_call: TRBJ2-5
cdr3_aa: CASSLESETQYF
cdr3_nt: TGTGCCAGCAGCTTGGAGTCCGAGACCCAGTACTTC

clone_size: .
cdr3_length: 15
v_call: TRBV7-6
d_call: .
j_call: TRBJ2-1
cdr3_aa: CASSQGTPSYNEQFF
cdr3_nt: TGTGCCAGCAGCCAAGGGACTCCCTCCTACAATGAGCAGTTCTTC

clone_size: .
cdr3_length: 16
v_call: TRBV10-3
d_call: TRBD1
j_call: TRBJ2-1
cdr3_aa: CAISPEGQVVYNEQFF
cdr3_nt: TGTGCCATCAGCCCGGAAGGACAGGTTGTCTACAATGAGCAGTTCTTC

clone_size: .
cdr3_length: 16
v_call: TRBV18
d_call: .
j_call: TRBJ2-1
cdr3_aa: CASSPPKTETNNEQFF
cdr3_nt: TGTGCCAGCTCACCACCGAAAACAGAGACCAACAATGAGCAGTTCTTC

clone_size: few
cdr3_length: 16
v_call: TRBV9
d_call: TRBD1
j_call: TRBJ1-2
cdr3_aa: CASSHPRDSSNYGYTF
cdr3_nt: TGTGCCAGCAGCCATCCCCGGGACAGCTCCAACTATGGCTACACCTTC

clone_size: .
cdr3_length: 10
v_call: TRBV6-5
d_call: .
j_call: TRBJ2-7
cdr3_aa: CASSSVRQYF
cdr3_nt: TGTGCCAGCAGTTCTGTGCGGCAGTACTTC

clone_size: .
cdr3_length: 15
v_call: TRBV2
d_call: TRBD1
j_call: TRBJ2-5
cdr3_aa: CASSEWPGGRETQYF
cdr3_nt: TGTGCCAGCAGTGAATGGCCAGGGGGAAGGGAGACCCAGTACTTC

clone_size: .
cdr3_length: 16
v_call: TRBV4-1
d_call: .
j_call: TRBJ2-7
cdr3_aa: CASSQDTGLSFREQYF
cdr3_nt: TGCGCCAGCAGCCAAGATACAGGACTCTCTTTCCGAGAGCAGTACTTC

clone_size: .
cdr3_length: 16
v_call: TRBV6-5
d_call: TRBD1
j_call: TRBJ2-2
cdr3_aa: CASSYGDRDVTGELFF
cdr3_nt: TGTGCCAGCAGTTACGGGGACAGGGATGTCACCGGGGAGCTGTTTTTT

clone_size: .
cdr3_length: 15
v_call: TRBV6-1
d_call: .
j_call: TRBJ1-5
cdr3_aa: CASSEGVYSNQPQHF
cdr3_nt: TGTGCCAGCAGTGAAGGGGTTTATAGCAATCAGCCCCAGCATTTT